The clone carrying this T cell receptor beta chain has a count of ten or more. Its matching antigen is unknown. Amplification of TCR beta CDR3 regions used RNA as the template. TCR CDR3 regions were first amplified by RT-PCR with HTBI primers. TCRdb independently ran MiXCR on the multiplex PCR reads; one entry per CDR3 protein. The repertoire holds about 600,000 distinct CDR3 sequences, with about a sixth as singletons. The sample belongs to a study of T cells in Graves' hyperthyroidism and ophthalmopathy. Study-level findings and limits: A 13 V-J model separated ophthalmopathy from stable hyperthyroidism. Ophthalmopathy onset followed model prediction by a median roughly six months.

Uncontrolled infection, other autoimmune disease, pregnancy and lactation each barred patients from inclusion. Diagnoses used clinical symptoms, serum thyroxine and TRAb, thyroid ultrasound and orbital computed tomography. The CDR3 consists of 13 residues. Germline CDR1 reads MDHEN; CDR2 reads SYDVKM. Trimming pared 6 bases from V and 3 bases from J, leaving 10 bases between. This receptor was identified in a woman between 40 and 50 years old with Graves' ophthalmopathy. This chain connects TRBV28 to TRBJ2-3; D not certain. The sample was blood. This chain's CDR3 is CASSLGWTDTQYF. CDR3 nucleotides: TGTGCCAGCAGCTTAGGGTGGACAGATACGCAGTATTTT. Full variable domain (rest looked up from reference TRBV28 and TRBJ2-3): DVKVTQSSRYLVKRTGEKVFLECVQDMDHENMFWYRQDPGLGLRLIYFSYDVKMKEKGDIPEGYSVSREKKERFSLILESASTNQTSMYLCASSLGWTDTQYFGPGTRLTVL.